Included here is one TCR beta chain sequence, with context. No antigen is known for it. The V and J ends lost 2 bases and 5 bases, in that order; junction bases with no gene match: 7. Per germline, CDR1 GTSNPN and CDR2 SVGIG (reference sequence). This CDR3 comprises 15 residues. This specimen belongs to a study of shared clonotypes between healthy human individuals. About the research overall: Researchers drew samples from two women and three men aged 18 to 49. Study-wide results and limits: Naive CD4 clonotype sharing across a handful of donors was around 5%.

Produced via immunoSEQ multiplex PCR; TCRdb's table is partial and in-frame only. The sample holds millions of clones, 85% to 95% seen once. This sequence was found in a man aged 18 to 30 in good health. This chain uses TRBV30 with TRBJ2-3; 10 positions match TRBD2. The sample comprised naive CD4+ T cells sorted from blood. Subset reported: CD45RA+ positively selected. The CDR3 nucleotides are TGTGCCTGGAGTAGGAGCGGGGGGGCCGGAGATACGCAGTATTTT. Its protein is CAWSRSGGAGDTQYF.